Sequencing of this T cell receptor (beta chain) was carried out in a study of T cells expressing NK-cell markers. Study-level background: From sorted CD3+CD56+NKG2C+, CD3+CD56+NKG2C- and CD3+CD56-NKG2C+ T cells came the TCR beta repertoires. HCMV seropositivity characterized most of the eight sequenced donors, and seronegativity one.

General study results and limits: Topping the CD3+CD56-NKG2C+ fraction as well were these clonotypes, in a few donors.

Concerning this clonotype itself: Its antigen is currently unknown.

5'RACE template switching with UMIs generated TCR beta cDNA. Using the 5' RACE reads, TCRdb records one entry per CDR3 protein without DNA. This sample's table reports roughly 390,000 distinct CDR3 sequences. CDR3 length: 15 residues. Germline lookup yields CDR1 SGHAT and CDR2 FQDESV (reference sequence). Sequencing was carried out using blood T cells: a sorted CD56 or NKG2C T cell subset, CD4+ or CD8+ T cells, or bulk PBMC T cells (not recorded which). The clonotype comes from a man aged 18 to 69 in good health. The rearrangement uses TRBV11-1 and TRBJ2-2; the D call of TRBD1 rests on TCRdb alone, since no DNA is present to check it. The CDR3: CASSLDRIFTGELFF.